This T cell receptor (beta chain) was found in a study of Graves' ophthalmopathy and Graves' hyperthyroidism. Orbital computed tomography, together with clinical symptoms, serum thyroxine, TRAb and thyroid ultrasound, was used for diagnosis. CDR3 size: 14 residues. Germline CDR1 is SNHLY and CDR2 is FYNNEI. With 3 bases clipped from V and 8 bases from J, the junction kept 8 bases outside the gene matches. RNA served as the template for amplifying TCR beta CDR3 regions. HTBI-primed RT-PCR formed the first round, and a multiplex PCR formed the second. Each CDR3 protein gets one entry after TCRdb re-called the multiplex PCR reads with MiXCR. The table records 200,000 to 250,000 distinct CDR3 sequences, around 45% of them present only once. This clonotype was counted many times.

The sequence came from an adult man with Graves' ophthalmopathy. Source material: peripheral blood. This sequence joins TRBV2 and TRBJ1-2; 8 bases line up with TRBD1. This CDR3 reads CASSDAQGVAGYTF. CDR3 bases: TGTGCCAGCAGTGATGCACAGGGGGTCGCCGGCTACACCTTC.